These 14 T cell receptor beta chains came from one sample sequenced in a study of cytomegalovirus exposure and HLA in healthy donors. Primers included in the PCR were 60 Vbeta and 13 Jbeta primers. Libraries were prepared by immunoSEQ multiplex PCR; TCRdb keeps only in-frame clonotypes and omits some of them. The top ten clones hold roughly 3.5% of a sample with 60,000 to 85,000 clones, more than 75% of them seen once. The sequenced sample consisted of PBMCs. The origin of the receptors is a man aged 35 to 55 in good health and CMV-seronegative.

In regard to this clone: Distinct nucleotide sequences in the sample also encode this CDR3. The V call is TRBV6-1, the J call TRBJ2-7; maybe TRBD1 (6 bases). CDR1 is MNHNS and CDR2 is SASEGT in the germline V gene. The CDR3 is 14 residues long. The V end lost 6 bases, the J end lost 7 bases, and 19 bases lay between the germline ends. CDR3 in DNA: TGTGCCAGCAGAGAGACAGGCTCCCCTAGAGAGCAGTACTTC. Residues: CASRETGSPREQYF.

A remark on this clone: The junction and the germline gene differ at one end; a read error may be behind it. This chain uses TRBV6-6 with TRBJ1-5, with D perhaps TRBD1 (6 bases). The V gene's germline CDR1 is MNHNY and CDR2 SVGAGI (reference sequence). This CDR3 has 12 residues. CDR3 protein: CASSHQQGWERF. DNA of the CDR3: TGTGCCAGCAGTCACCAACAGGGATGGGAGCGTTTT.

The table lists this clone with a few counts. The rearrangement joins TRBV10-3 to TRBJ2-3; 10 positions agree with TRBD1. Germline V gene lookup returns CDR1 ENHRY and CDR2 SYGVKD. The J segment lost 4 bases and the V segment lost 7 bases, leaving 5 bases of the junction unmatched. This CDR3 contains 14 residues. CDR3 sequence reads: CAINFGTGADTQYF. In DNA form, the CDR3 reads TGTGCCATCAATTTCGGGACAGGGGCAGATACGCAGTATTTT.

This chain joins TRBV28 and TRBJ1-5, with a tentative D call TRBD1 (5 bases). CDR1 is MDHEN and CDR2 is SYDVKM in the germline V gene. V was shortened by 6 bases and J by 6 bases, with 15 bases between the two germline ends. The CDR3 covers 14 residues. The CDR3 loop is CASRNRLRGQPQHF. The CDR3 DNA is TGTGCCAGCAGAAACCGACTTAGGGGTCAGCCCCAGCATTTT.

The genes are TRBV7-9 and TRBJ2-7; D might be TRBD1 (6 bases). V lost 3 bases and J 6 bases, leaving 9 bases between the germline ends. CDR3 length equals 12 residues. Germline assignment: CDR1 SEHNR and CDR2 FQNEAQ (reference sequence). CDR3 DNA sequence: TGTGCCAGCAGCTTCCCCAGGGGCGAGCAGTACTTC. It yields the protein CASSFPRGEQYF.

This clone has just a few counts. The J gene is TRBJ1-1, the V gene TRBV10-3, with TRBD1 as a possible D gene (6 bases). This CDR3 spans 14 amino acids. V was trimmed by 6 bases and J by 1 base, leaving 12 bases between them. Germline CDR1 ENHRY, CDR2 SYGVKD. As DNA, the CDR3 is TGTGCCATCAGCCAGCAACAGGGGAACACTGAAGCTTTCTTT. Encoded protein: CAISQQQGNTEAFF.

The CDR3 is CASSDRGGLGYGYTF. DNA of the CDR3: TGTGCCAGCAGCGACCGAGGGGGATTGGGCTATGGCTACACCTTC. This chain connects TRBV13 to TRBJ1-2, with a weak D call TRBD1 (6 bases). V lost 5 bases to trimming and J lost 4 bases, with 17 bases between them. This CDR3 is 15 amino acids long. CDR1 is PRHDT and CDR2 is FYEKMQ in the germline V gene (reference sequence).

This chain links TRBV6-1 with TRBJ1-1; the D gene is possibly TRBD1 (6 bases). From germline, CDR1 is MNHNS and CDR2 SASEGT. The CDR3 contains 18 residues. The V end lost 4 bases, the J end lost 0 bases, and 21 bases lay between the germline ends. CDR3 nucleotide sequence: TGTGCCAGCAGTGGGGTAGGCAGGGGCTTATCCCTGAACACTGAAGCTTTCTTT. It translates to CASSGVGRGLSLNTEAFF.

The chain has TRBV27 and TRBJ1-1, with D possibly being TRBD1 (5 bases). Trimming pared 10 bases from V and 1 base from J, leaving 10 bases between. The CDR3 is 12 amino acids. Germline V CDR1 and CDR2: MNHEY, SMNVEV (reference sequence). CDR3: CATRTPNTEAFF. Written as DNA, the CDR3 is TGTGCCACCCGGACACCGAACACTGAAGCTTTCTTT.

The V gene is TRBV6-1, the J gene TRBJ1-2; possible D gene TRBD1, 5 bases. Germline CDR1 MNHNS, CDR2 SASEGT. The CDR3 covers 13 residues. V lost 6 bases and J 5 bases, leaving 13 bases between the germline ends. The CDR3 loop is CASRTDTAYGYTF. The CDR3 DNA reads TGTGCCAGCAGGACGGACACGGCTTATGGCTACACCTTC.

This chain links TRBV9 with TRBJ1-5; 8 bases agree with TRBD1. This CDR3 region has 15 residues. V gave up 7 bases and J gave up 3 bases; unmatched junction bases: 9. Germline V CDR1 and CDR2: SGDLS, YYNGEE. This CDR3 is CASSTGGQVNQPQHF. The CDR3 nucleotides are TGTGCCAGCTCCACGGGGGGACAGGTCAATCAGCCCCAGCATTTT. Variable domain in full (rest from reference TRBV9 and TRBJ1-5): DSGVTQTPKHLITATGQRVTLRCSPRSGDLSVYWYQQSLDQGLQFLIQYYNGEERAKGNILERFSAQQFPDLHSELNLSSLELGDSALYFCASSTGGQVNQPQHFGDGTRLSIL.

The chain links TRBV5-1 to TRBJ2-3; 9 bases are a match to TRBD2. The germline CDR1 and CDR2 sequences are SGHRS and YFSETQ. V gave up 6 bases and J gave up 0 bases; unmatched junction bases: 5. The CDR3 contains 15 residues. The CDR3 DNA reads as TGCGCCAGCAAGAGCGGGGGGAGTAGCACAGATACGCAGTATTTT. It yields the protein CASKSGGSSTDTQYF.

The chain is built from TRBV10-3 and TRBJ1-6; D is undetermined. The V gene's germline CDR1 is ENHRY and CDR2 SYGVKD. This CDR3 has 14 amino acids. V gave up 9 bases and J gave up 0 bases, with 9 bases separating them. The CDR3 region is CAIAPSSYNSPLHF. In nucleotides, the CDR3 is TGTGCCATTGCGCCGAGCTCCTATAATTCACCCCTCCACTTT.

The V and J genes are TRBV7-2 and TRBJ2-2; 8 bases are a match to TRBD1. This CDR3 comprises 15 residues. CDR1 and CDR2 from the germline V gene are SGHTA and FQGNSA. With V trimmed by 5 bases and J by 8 bases, 10 bases remained unmatched. The CDR3 bases are TGTGCCAGCAGCACGGACAGGGCCTCGAGTGGGGAGCTGTTTTTT. It translates to CASSTDRASSGELFF.